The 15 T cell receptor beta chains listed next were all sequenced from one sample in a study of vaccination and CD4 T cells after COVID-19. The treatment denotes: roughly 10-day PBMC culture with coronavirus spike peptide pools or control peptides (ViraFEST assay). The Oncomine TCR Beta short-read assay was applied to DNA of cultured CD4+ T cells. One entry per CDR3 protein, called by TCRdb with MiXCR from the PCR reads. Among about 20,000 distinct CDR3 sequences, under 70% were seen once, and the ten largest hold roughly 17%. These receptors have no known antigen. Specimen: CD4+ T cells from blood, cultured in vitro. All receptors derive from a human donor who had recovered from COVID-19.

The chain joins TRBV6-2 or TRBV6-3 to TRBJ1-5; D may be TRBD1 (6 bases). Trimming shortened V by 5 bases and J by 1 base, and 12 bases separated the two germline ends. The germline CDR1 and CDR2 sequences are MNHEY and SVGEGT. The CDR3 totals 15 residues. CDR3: CASSGGQRSNQPQHF. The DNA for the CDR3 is TGTGCCAGCAGTGGCGGACAGAGAAGCAATCAGCCCCAGCATTTT.

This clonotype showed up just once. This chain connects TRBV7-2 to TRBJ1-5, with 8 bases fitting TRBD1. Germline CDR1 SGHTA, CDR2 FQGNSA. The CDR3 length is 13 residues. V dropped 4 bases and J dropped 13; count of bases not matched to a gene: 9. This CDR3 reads CASSSSAGGNQHF. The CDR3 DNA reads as TGTGCCAGCAGCTCATCAGCAGGGGGCAATCAGCATTTT. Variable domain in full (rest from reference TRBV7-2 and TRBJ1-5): GAGVSQSPSNKVTEKGKDVELRCDPISGHTALYWYRQSLGQGLEFLIYFQGNSAPDKSGLPSDRFSAERTGGSVSTLTIQRTQQEDSAVYLCASSSSAGGNQHFGDGTRLSIL.

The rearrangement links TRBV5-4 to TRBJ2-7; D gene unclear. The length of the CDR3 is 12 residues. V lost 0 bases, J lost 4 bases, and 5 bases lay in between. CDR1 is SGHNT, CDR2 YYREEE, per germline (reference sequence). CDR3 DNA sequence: TGTGCCAGCAGCTTGGATAGGTACGAGCAGTACTTC. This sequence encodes CASSLDRYEQYF.

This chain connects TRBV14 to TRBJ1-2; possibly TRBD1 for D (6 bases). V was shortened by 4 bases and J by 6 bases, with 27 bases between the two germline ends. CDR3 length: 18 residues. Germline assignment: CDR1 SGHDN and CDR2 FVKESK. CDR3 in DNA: TGTGCCAGCAGCCGCCATGGCAGGGGAAGTACGGCGGTTGATGGCTACACCTTC. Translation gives CASSRHGRGSTAVDGYTF. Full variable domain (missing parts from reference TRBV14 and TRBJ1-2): EAGVTQFPSHSVIEKGQTVTLRCDPISGHDNLYWYRRVMGKEIKFLLHFVKESKQDESGMPNNRFLAERTGGTYSTLKVQPAELEDSGVYFCASSRHGRGSTAVDGYTFGSGTRLTVV.

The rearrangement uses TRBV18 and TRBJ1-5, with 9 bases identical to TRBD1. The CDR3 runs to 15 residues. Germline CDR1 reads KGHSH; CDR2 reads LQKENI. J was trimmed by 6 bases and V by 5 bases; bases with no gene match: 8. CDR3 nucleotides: TGTGCCAGCTCAGAGGGACAGGGTATAGGTCAGCCCCAGCATTTT. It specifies CASSEGQGIGQPQHF.

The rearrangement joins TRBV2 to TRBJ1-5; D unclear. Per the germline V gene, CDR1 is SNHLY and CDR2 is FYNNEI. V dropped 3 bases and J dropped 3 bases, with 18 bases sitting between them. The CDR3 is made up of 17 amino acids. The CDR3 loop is CASSDGARKRHNQPQHF. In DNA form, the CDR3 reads TGTGCCAGCAGTGATGGCGCCAGGAAGAGGCACAATCAGCCCCAGCATTTT.

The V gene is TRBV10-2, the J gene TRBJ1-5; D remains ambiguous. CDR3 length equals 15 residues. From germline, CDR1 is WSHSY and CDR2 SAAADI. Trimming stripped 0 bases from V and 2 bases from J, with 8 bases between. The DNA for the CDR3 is TGCGCCAGCAGTGAGTCCTGGGGAGGCAATCAGCCCCAGCATTTT. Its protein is CASSESWGGNQPQHF.

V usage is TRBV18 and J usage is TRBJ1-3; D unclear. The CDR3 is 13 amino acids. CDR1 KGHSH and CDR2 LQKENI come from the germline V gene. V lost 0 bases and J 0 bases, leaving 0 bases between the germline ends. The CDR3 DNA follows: TGTGCCAGCTCACCACCCTCTGGAAACACCATATATTTT. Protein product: CASSPPSGNTIYF.

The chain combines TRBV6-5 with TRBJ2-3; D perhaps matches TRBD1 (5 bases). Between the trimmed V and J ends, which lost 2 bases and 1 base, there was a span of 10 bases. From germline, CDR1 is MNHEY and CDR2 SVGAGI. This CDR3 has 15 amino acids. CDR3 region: CASSYQGGRTDTQYF. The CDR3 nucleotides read TGTGCCAGCAGTTACCAGGGCGGCCGCACAGATACGCAGTATTTT.

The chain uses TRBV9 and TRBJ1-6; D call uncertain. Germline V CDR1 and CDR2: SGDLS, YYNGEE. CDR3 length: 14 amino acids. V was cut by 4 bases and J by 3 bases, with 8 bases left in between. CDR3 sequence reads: CASSSGGYNSPLHF. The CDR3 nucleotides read TGTGCCAGCAGCTCCGGTGGCTATAATTCACCCCTCCACTTT.

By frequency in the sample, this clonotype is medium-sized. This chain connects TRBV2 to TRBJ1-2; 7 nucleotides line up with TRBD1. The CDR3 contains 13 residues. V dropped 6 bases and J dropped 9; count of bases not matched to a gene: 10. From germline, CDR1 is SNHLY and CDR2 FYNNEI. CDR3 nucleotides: TGTGCCAGCAGACGGGACAGCGGGATGCGCTACACCTTC. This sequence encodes CASRRDSGMRYTF.

The CDR3 nucleotides are TGTGCCAGCAGAGGAGGTTTCACTGAAGCTTTCTTT. It yields the protein CASRGGFTEAFF. The chain combines TRBV27 with TRBJ1-1; D unclear. The V gene lost 6 bases and the J gene lost 4 bases, with 9 bases spanning the gap. This CDR3 is built from 12 residues. CDR1 is MNHEY, CDR2 SMNVEV, per germline (reference sequence).

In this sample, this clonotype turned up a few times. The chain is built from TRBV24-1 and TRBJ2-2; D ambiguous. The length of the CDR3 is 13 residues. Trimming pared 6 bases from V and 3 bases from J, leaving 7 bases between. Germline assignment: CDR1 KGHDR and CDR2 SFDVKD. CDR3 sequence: CATSPVYTGELFF. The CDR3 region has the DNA TGTGCCACCAGTCCTGTATACACCGGGGAGCTGTTTTTT.

The DNA for the CDR3 is TGTGCCAGCAATAAATACAGGGGTGAGACCCAGTACTTC. Protein: CASNKYRGETQYF. The rearrangement links TRBV28 to TRBJ2-5; 7 bases are shared with TRBD1. The CDR3 has 13 amino acids. Germline-derived CDR1 and CDR2 are MDHEN and SYDVKM. With V trimmed by 7 bases and J by 5 bases, 7 bases remained unmatched.

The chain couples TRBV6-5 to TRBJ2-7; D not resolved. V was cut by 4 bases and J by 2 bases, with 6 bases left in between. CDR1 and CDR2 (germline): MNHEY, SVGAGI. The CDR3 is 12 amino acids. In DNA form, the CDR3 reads TGTGCCAGCAGTTCCAGAGCCTACGAGCAGTACTTC. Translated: CASSSRAYEQYF.